This T cell receptor (beta chain) derives from a study of control samples from healthy donors and cancer patients. The sample holds one count of this clone. This CDR3 has 15 residues. Germline V gives CDR1 GTSNPN, CDR2 SVGIG (reference sequence). V gave up 0 bases and J gave up 4 bases, with 15 bases separating them. Repertoires were generated with immunoSEQ multiplex PCR, while TCRdb's copy carries only in-frame clones and drops some. The table records 45,000 to 55,000 clones, 85% to 95% of them present only once. The V call is TRBV30, the J call TRBJ1-2; perhaps TRBD1 as D (5 bases). Specimen: blood. The sequence was collected from a man aged 30-40 years in good health. The DNA of the CDR3 is TGTGCCTGGAGTGTAAAGGGGCTGGGGGGCTATGGCTACACCTTC. It yields the protein CAWSVKGLGGYGYTF.